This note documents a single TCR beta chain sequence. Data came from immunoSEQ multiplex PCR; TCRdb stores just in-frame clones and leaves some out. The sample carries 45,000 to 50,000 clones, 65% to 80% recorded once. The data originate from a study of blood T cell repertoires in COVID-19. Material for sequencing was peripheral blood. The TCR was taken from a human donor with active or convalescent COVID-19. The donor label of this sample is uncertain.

The DNA for the CDR3 is TGTGCCAGTACCGTCCCGGGACTAAGCCCCAATGAGCAGTTCTTC. The encoded protein is CASTVPGLSPNEQFF. The chain is built from TRBV19 and TRBJ2-1, with 7 bases aligning to TRBD2. The CDR3 has 15 residues. The germline V gene has CDR1 LNHDA and CDR2 SQIVND (reference sequence). V shed 7 bases and J 6 bases; nucleotides not matched to a gene: 12. The full variable domain, rest sourced from reference TRBV19 and TRBJ2-1, is DGGITQSPKYLFRKEGQNVTLSCEQNLNHDAMYWYRQDPGQGLRLIYYSQIVNDFQKGDIAEGYSVSREKKESFPLTVTSAQKNPTAFYLCASTVPGLSPNEQFFGPGTRLTVL.